The 7 T cell receptor beta chains below come from one sample, sequenced in a study of early T cells in non-severe SARS-CoV-2 infection. TCRdb independently ran MiXCR on the 5' RACE reads; one entry per CDR3 protein. The repertoire holds tens of thousands of distinct CDR3 sequences, with more than 6.5% as singletons. Specimen: whole blood. Every receptor here comes from an adult who was a healthcare worker with PCR-confirmed SARS-CoV-2 infection or an uninfected control (not recorded which).

This clonotype was detected only a few times. The genes are TRBV7-6 and TRBJ2-5; a weak D match, TRBD1 (6 bases). Trimming shortened V by 3 bases and J by 3 bases, and 8 bases separated the two germline ends. CDR3 length: 13 residues. From germline, CDR1 is SGHVS and CDR2 FNYEAQ. The CDR3 loop reads CASSFGQKETQYF. The CDR3 nucleotides read TGTGCCAGCAGCTTTGGACAGAAAGAGACCCAGTACTTC.

This clonotype was picked up many times. The V and J genes are TRBV30 and TRBJ2-5, with unresolved D. The germline V gene encodes CDR1 GTSNPN and CDR2 SVGIG (reference sequence). The V end was cut by 1 base, the J end by 4 bases, with 13 bases between. CDR3 length: 14 residues. The CDR3, as DNA: TGTGCCTGGAGTGCCGGGCTGACCAGAGAGACCCAGTACTTC. It encodes CAWSAGLTRETQYF.

This rearrangement joins TRBV20-1 to TRBJ1-5; a weak D match, TRBD1 (5 bases). Germline V gene lookup returns CDR1 DFQATT and CDR2 SNEGSKA (reference sequence). The CDR3 sequence is 14 residues long. The V and J ends lost 6 bases and 3 bases respectively, with 15 bases between them. CDR3 in DNA: TGCAGTGCCCTAGGCGGGGGTCCCAATCAGCCCCAGCATTTT. Translated: CSALGGGPNQPQHF.

V usage is TRBV12-3 or TRBV12-4 and J usage is TRBJ2-3, with 9 bases that match TRBD1. V was pared by 5 bases and J by 10 bases, with 4 bases of the junction left unmatched. This CDR3 has 12 residues. CDR3 sequence: CASSKDRGSQYF. CDR3 bases: TGTGCCAGCAGTAAGGACAGGGGTTCGCAGTATTTT.

This clonotype has ten or more counts. The chain couples TRBV28 to TRBJ1-6; possibly TRBD1 for D (5 bases). V lost 6 bases and J 7 bases, leaving 13 bases between the germline ends. Per germline, CDR1 MDHEN and CDR2 SYDVKM. This CDR3 contains 14 residues. The CDR3 loop is CASSPGTVNSPLHF. CDR3 sequence (DNA): TGTGCCAGCAGCCCCGGGACGGTGAATTCACCCCTCCACTTT. Full variable domain (outside the CDR3, taken from reference TRBV28 and TRBJ1-6): DVKVTQSSRYLVKRTGEKVFLECVQDMDHENMFWYRQDPGLGLRLIYFSYDVKMKEKGDIPEGYSVSREKKERFSLILESASTNQTSMYLCASSPGTVNSPLHFGNGTRLTVT.

This clonotype was seen ten or more times. The genes are TRBV6-6 and TRBJ2-1; TRBD1 matches at 9 bases. The CDR3 extends over 15 amino acids. With 8 bases clipped from V and 10 bases from J, the junction kept 15 bases outside the gene matches. From germline, CDR1 is MNHNY and CDR2 SVGAGI (reference sequence). The CDR3 loop reads CASLGIGTGLREQFF. DNA for the CDR3: TGTGCCAGCCTCGGGATCGGGACAGGGTTGAGGGAGCAGTTCTTC.

This clonotype was counted at least ten times. V gene TRBV28 combines with J gene TRBJ2-7, with 8 nucleotides matching TRBD2. The ends lost 6 bases at V and 5 bases at J; junction bases unmatched: 6. CDR1 is MDHEN, CDR2 SYDVKM, per germline. The CDR3 has 13 residues. The CDR3 loop reads CASRRGGQNEQYF. The CDR3 DNA sequence: TGTGCCAGCAGACGGGGGGGCCAGAACGAGCAGTACTTC.